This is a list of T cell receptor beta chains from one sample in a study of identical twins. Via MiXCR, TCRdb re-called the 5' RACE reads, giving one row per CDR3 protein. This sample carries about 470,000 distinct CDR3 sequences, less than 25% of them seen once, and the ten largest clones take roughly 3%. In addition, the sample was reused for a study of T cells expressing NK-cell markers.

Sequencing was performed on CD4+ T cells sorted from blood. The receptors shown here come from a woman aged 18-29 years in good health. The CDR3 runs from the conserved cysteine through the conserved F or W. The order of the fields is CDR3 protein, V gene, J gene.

CDR3aa: CASSLVERANTEAFF
v_gene: TRBV5-8
j_gene: TRBJ1-1

CDR3aa: CASSQSFGQGTYEQYF
v_gene: TRBV4-1
j_gene: TRBJ2-7

CDR3aa: CASSRILNTGELFF
v_gene: TRBV14
j_gene: TRBJ2-2

CDR3aa: CASRGEGFSYEQYF
v_gene: TRBV6-1
j_gene: TRBJ2-7

CDR3aa: CASSPPIADSSNQPQHF
v_gene: TRBV18
j_gene: TRBJ1-5

CDR3aa: CASSEGGASFF
v_gene: TRBV2
j_gene: TRBJ2-1

CDR3aa: CASSSTGPEAFF
v_gene: TRBV6-6
j_gene: TRBJ1-1

CDR3aa: CASQSPKYYEQYF
v_gene: TRBV12-3/TRBV12-4
j_gene: TRBJ2-7

CDR3aa: CSASTSEGLYNEQFF
v_gene: TRBV20-1
j_gene: TRBJ2-1

CDR3aa: CASSFRADQETQYF
v_gene: TRBV5-1
j_gene: TRBJ2-5

CDR3aa: CASSAVQQNTEAFF
v_gene: TRBV2
j_gene: TRBJ1-1

CDR3aa: CASSERGGGAKSDTQYF
v_gene: TRBV6-1
j_gene: TRBJ2-3

CDR3aa: CATTSPSGGEKLFF
v_gene: TRBV15
j_gene: TRBJ1-4

CDR3aa: CATSRDGAGTGRYEQYF
v_gene: TRBV15
j_gene: TRBJ2-7

CDR3aa: CASSYTLAYQETQYF
v_gene: TRBV6-5
j_gene: TRBJ2-5

CDR3aa: CASSFINLGDIQYF
v_gene: TRBV12-3/TRBV12-4
j_gene: TRBJ2-4

CDR3aa: CASRPLIGQDEAFF
v_gene: TRBV6-1
j_gene: TRBJ1-1

CDR3aa: CASSYSLGLNLETQYF
v_gene: TRBV6-5
j_gene: TRBJ2-5

CDR3aa: CSAREAAKWTYEQYF
v_gene: TRBV20-1
j_gene: TRBJ2-7

CDR3aa: CSASLGNEQYF
v_gene: TRBV20-1
j_gene: TRBJ2-7

CDR3aa: CASSLLGKNEQYF
v_gene: TRBV28
j_gene: TRBJ2-7

CDR3aa: CASSWTSGGYNEQFF
v_gene: TRBV11-2
j_gene: TRBJ2-1

CDR3aa: CASSPIASSDTEAFF
v_gene: TRBV18
j_gene: TRBJ1-1

CDR3aa: CASSVGTTEAFF
v_gene: TRBV9
j_gene: TRBJ1-1

CDR3aa: CATSGGSGGSSTDTQYF
v_gene: TRBV24-1
j_gene: TRBJ2-3

CDR3aa: CASIQGRSQPQHF
v_gene: TRBV12-3/TRBV12-4
j_gene: TRBJ1-5

CDR3aa: CASSLSLPTYGYTF
v_gene: TRBV7-9
j_gene: TRBJ1-2

CDR3aa: CASKQHSGANVLTF
v_gene: TRBV27
j_gene: TRBJ2-6

CDR3aa: CASNKLGRYEQYF
v_gene: TRBV6-2/TRBV6-3
j_gene: TRBJ2-7

CDR3aa: CASSQDWGAPEAFF
v_gene: TRBV3-1
j_gene: TRBJ1-1

CDR3aa: CASSLAGSGGYNEQFF
v_gene: TRBV7-2
j_gene: TRBJ2-1

CDR3aa: CSALPQGNTEAFF
v_gene: TRBV20-1
j_gene: TRBJ1-1

CDR3aa: CSATGSRDEQYF
v_gene: TRBV20-1
j_gene: TRBJ2-7

CDR3aa: CSCSGETQYF
v_gene: TRBV20-1
j_gene: TRBJ2-3

CDR3aa: CSASQGTQYF
v_gene: TRBV20-1
j_gene: TRBJ2-5

CDR3aa: CASKDPLDRYGYTF
v_gene: TRBV25-1
j_gene: TRBJ1-2

CDR3aa: CASGLSEPQHF
v_gene: TRBV12-5
j_gene: TRBJ1-5

CDR3aa: CAISSSAVRSKEQFF
v_gene: TRBV10-3
j_gene: TRBJ2-1

CDR3aa: CASSQEVRTGNEQFF
v_gene: TRBV3-1
j_gene: TRBJ2-1

CDR3aa: CASSLQGRESHGYTF
v_gene: TRBV5-4
j_gene: TRBJ1-2

CDR3aa: CASSPSRDRGNQQYF
v_gene: TRBV18
j_gene: TRBJ2-7

CDR3aa: CSVLKGGNGNTIYF
v_gene: TRBV29-1
j_gene: TRBJ1-3